Presented here are 21 T cell receptor beta chains from one specimen sequenced in a study of CD8+ T cells in alopecia areata. cDNA serving as the sequencing template came from extracted, reverse transcribed RNA. TCRdb's table, derived via immunoSEQ multiplex PCR, lists solely in-frame clones and lacks some. The repertoire has 140,000 or so clones, 45% to 60% of them found once; the top ten carry 0.95% to 1%. The sequenced sample was CD4+ T cells sorted from blood, obtained at week 0. These receptor sequences come from a human donor with alopecia areata.

The chain is built from TRBV7-2 and TRBJ2-7, with D hard to call. Germline lookup yields CDR1 SGHTA and CDR2 FQGNSA. The CDR3 has 16 amino acids. V was trimmed by 5 bases and J by 8 bases, leaving 25 bases between them. The CDR3 is CASSLGGNTNLKQQYF. In nucleotides, the CDR3 is TGTGCCAGCAGCCTCGGCGGAAATACAAACCTCAAGCAGCAGTACTTC.

A few counts support this clone. The chain employs TRBV19 and TRBJ1-4; D gene ambiguous. From germline, CDR1 is LNHDA and CDR2 SQIVND (reference sequence). The CDR3 has 12 residues. V lost 6 bases and J 7 bases, leaving 9 bases between the germline ends. This CDR3 reads CASSPEGEKLFF. DNA of the CDR3: TGTGCCAGTAGCCCCGAGGGTGAAAAACTGTTTTTT.

This clone was seen a handful of times. Other DNA sequences in the same sample also yield this CDR3. The chain couples TRBV4-2 to TRBJ2-1, with 10 bases lining up with TRBD2. J lost 1 base, V lost 5 bases, and 5 bases had no gene match. The CDR3 is 16 amino acids. Germline values: CDR1 LGHNA, CDR2 YNFKEQ. CDR3 coding DNA: TGTGCCAGCAGCAGAGGAGCGGGAGGGTCCTACAATGAGCAGTTCTTC. As protein: CASSRGAGGSYNEQFF.

The rearrangement uses TRBV15 and TRBJ2-3; D unclear. CDR1 and CDR2 (germline): LNHNV, YYDKDF (reference sequence). With 5 bases removed from V and 2 bases from J, the gap between germline ends came to 17 bases. This CDR3 region has 16 residues. The CDR3 sequence is CATSVFPSELTDTQYF. As DNA, the CDR3 is TGTGCCACCAGCGTCTTCCCCAGCGAACTCACAGATACGCAGTATTTT.

The chain combines TRBV6-1 with TRBJ2-7, with D hard to call. The CDR3 is 12 amino acids. Germline loops: CDR1 MNHNS, CDR2 SASEGT. The V gene lost 5 bases and the J gene lost 4 bases, with 9 bases spanning the gap. The CDR3, as DNA: TGTGCCAGCAGTCAGACCTTATACGAGCAGTACTTC. Translation: CASSQTLYEQYF.

This chain links TRBV4-2 with TRBJ2-1; the D gene could be TRBD1 or TRBD2 (6 bases each). Trimming shortened V by 5 bases and J by 12 bases, and 17 bases separated the two germline ends. The CDR3 has 13 residues. The germline gives CDR1 LGHNA, CDR2 YNFKEQ. This CDR3 is CASSSEGGRGQFF. The CDR3 coding sequence is TGTGCCAGCAGCTCGGAGGGGGGTAGGGGGCAGTTCTTC.

The genes are TRBV30 and TRBJ1-2, with D perhaps matching TRBD1 (5 bases). The CDR3 is 16 residues long. CDR1 and CDR2 (germline): GTSNPN, SVGIG (reference sequence). Between the trimmed V and J ends, which lost 2 bases and 4 bases, there was a span of 20 bases. The CDR3 nucleotides read TGTGCCTGGAGTCTGGGCGGGACCAGGAGTAGCTATGGCTACACCTTC. As protein: CAWSLGGTRSSYGYTF.

This clone was observed a few times. The chain is built from TRBV6-5 and TRBJ2-5; perhaps TRBD2 as D (7 bases). Germline V lookup: CDR1 MNHEY, CDR2 SVGAGI. The germline V and J ends were trimmed by 0 bases and 5 bases, with 13 bases remaining between them. The length of the CDR3 is 15 residues. The CDR3 region has the DNA TGTGCCAGCAGTTACTCGATGCGGGGGCAGGAGACCCAGTACTTC. The encoded protein is CASSYSMRGQETQYF.

The chain couples TRBV10-3 to TRBJ2-7; 7 nucleotides align to TRBD2. The V gene's germline CDR1 is ENHRY and CDR2 SYGVKD. This CDR3 has 16 residues. The J segment lost 2 bases and the V segment lost 5 bases, leaving 12 bases of the junction unmatched. CDR3 nucleotide sequence: TGTGCCATCAGTAAAGCCGGGAGGACTCAAACCTACGAGCAGTACTTC. Protein product: CAISKAGRTQTYEQYF.

This clone occurred once. V and J are TRBV30 and TRBJ1-2; TRBD1 is a possible D gene (5 bases). CDR3 length: 13 amino acids. Germline CDR1 and CDR2: GTSNPN and SVGIG (reference sequence). V lost 2 bases and J lost 2, with 9 bases in between. The CDR3 is CAWSWGGNYGYTF. The CDR3 nucleotides are TGTGCCTGGAGTTGGGGGGGAAACTATGGCTACACCTTC. Based on the CDR3 plus reference TRBV30 and TRBJ1-2, the full variable domain is SQTIHQWPATLVQPVGSPLSLECTVEGTSNPNLYWYRQAAGRGLQLLFYSVGIGQISSEVPQNLSASRPQDRQFILSSKKLLLSDSGFYLCAWSWGGNYGYTFGSGTRLTVV.

This clone was seen a handful of times. The chain couples TRBV18 to TRBJ2-1; TRBD2 matches 9 bases. V lost 3 bases to trimming and J lost 6 bases; unmatched junction nucleotides: 12. CDR1 and CDR2 from the germline V gene are KGHSH and LQKENI. The CDR3 has 17 residues. The CDR3 region has the DNA TGTGCCAGCTCACCGGCAGGCGGGAGGGCTTCGTTCAATGAGCAGTTCTTC. Its protein product is CASSPAGGRASFNEQFF.

This clone was detected only a few times. The J gene is TRBJ2-1, the V gene TRBV15; TRBD2 is a possible D gene (6 bases). The CDR3 extends over 13 amino acids. CDR1 is LNHNV, CDR2 YYDKDF, per germline (reference sequence). Trimming pared 5 bases from V and 5 bases from J, leaving 10 bases between. The CDR3 loop reads CATSGGFNNEQFF. CDR3 nucleotide sequence: TGTGCCACCAGCGGGGGGTTCAACAATGAGCAGTTCTTC. The variable domain in full, with the rest retrieved from reference TRBV15 and TRBJ2-1, is DAMVIQNPRYQVTQFGKPVTLSCSQTLNHNVMYWYQQKSSQAPKLLFHYYDKDFNNEADTPDNFQSRRPNTSFCFLDIRSPGLGDTAMYLCATSGGFNNEQFFGPGTRLTVL.

The CDR3 DNA reads TGCGCCAGCAGCTTGGCCCTCTCTGGGGCCAACGTCCTGACTTTC. As protein: CASSLALSGANVLTF. The chain recombines TRBV5-1 with TRBJ2-6; D call uncertain. V was trimmed by 0 bases and J by 0 bases, leaving 4 bases between them. The germline CDR1 and CDR2 sequences are SGHRS and YFSETQ. The CDR3 totals 15 residues.

This clone has a handful of counts. V usage is TRBV23-1 and J usage is TRBJ1-4, with D hard to call. TRBV23-1 is classed as an ORF, of uncertain function. The CDR3 extends over 15 amino acids. With 0 bases removed from V and 0 bases from J, the gap between germline ends came to 5 bases. The chain's CDR3 is CASSQSEATNEKLFF. The CDR3 nucleotides read TGCGCCAGCAGTCAATCAGAAGCAACTAATGAAAAACTGTTTTTT.

The chain recombines TRBV13 with TRBJ2-1; D may match TRBD1 or TRBD2 (5 bases each). The CDR3 contains 11 residues. Germline V lookup: CDR1 PRHDT, CDR2 FYEKMQ (reference sequence). Trimming pared 7 bases from V and 10 bases from J, leaving 11 bases between. CDR3 nucleotide sequence: TGTGCCAGCAAAGACAGAGGGGAGCAGTTCTTC. It is translated as CASKDRGEQFF.

The chain carries TRBV19 and TRBJ1-2; TRBD1 is a possible D gene (5 bases). CDR3 length: 13 amino acids. With 6 bases removed from V and 6 bases from J, the gap between germline ends came to 14 bases. Germline CDR1 LNHDA, CDR2 SQIVND (reference sequence). The CDR3 DNA is TGTGCCAGTAGCCCAAGGAGGGGCCATGGCTACACCTTC. This encodes CASSPRRGHGYTF.

The chain employs TRBV9 and TRBJ2-1, with TRBD1 matching over 7 bases. With 0 bases clipped from V and 7 bases from J, the junction kept 4 bases outside the gene matches. The CDR3 is made up of 14 amino acids. Germline values: CDR1 SGDLS, CDR2 YYNGEE. CDR3 nucleotide sequence: TGTGCCAGCAGCGTAGAAGCAGGGGGAAATGAGCAGTTCTTC. Translation gives CASSVEAGGNEQFF.

There are a few counts of this clone. The V gene is TRBV30, the J gene TRBJ2-1; 7 positions agree with TRBD2. The CDR3 spans 15 residues. V lost 3 bases to trimming and J lost 10 bases; unmatched junction nucleotides: 15. Germline V lookup: CDR1 GTSNPN, CDR2 SVGIG (reference sequence). The CDR3 DNA is TGTGCCTGGAGCGCCCTGGGGGGGTACTCTCAAGAGCAGTTCTTC. Translated, it gives CAWSALGGYSQEQFF. Filled out from reference TRBV30 and TRBJ2-1, the complete variable domain reads SQTIHQWPATLVQPVGSPLSLECTVEGTSNPNLYWYRQAAGRGLQLLFYSVGIGQISSEVPQNLSASRPQDRQFILSSKKLLLSDSGFYLCAWSALGGYSQEQFFGPGTRLTVL.

This clone occurred once. J is TRBJ2-7 and V is TRBV14, with a tentative D call TRBD1 (5 bases). Germline CDR1 and CDR2: SGHDN and FVKESK. The length of the CDR3 is 13 residues. The V end was cut by 1 base, the J end by 6 bases, with 10 bases between. In DNA form, the CDR3 reads TGTGCCAGCAGCCAAGGTTCAGGGCGCGAGCAGTACTTC. Amino acid sequence: CASSQGSGREQYF.

The chain has TRBV5-1 and TRBJ2-1; 10 bases are a match to TRBD2. Trimming took 0 bases from V and 7 from J; bases not matched to a gene: 7. CDR3 length equals 16 residues. Germline CDR1 is SGHRS and CDR2 is YFSETQ. The CDR3 spells CASSLVASGSGNEQFF. CDR3 DNA: TGCGCCAGCAGCTTGGTGGCTAGCGGGAGTGGGAATGAGCAGTTCTTC.

This chain links TRBV15 with TRBJ2-1; 12 bases agree with TRBD2. The CDR3 is 15 amino acids. V gave up 3 bases and J gave up 7 bases; unmatched junction bases: 4. Looked up from germline, CDR1 is LNHNV and CDR2 is YYDKDF (reference sequence). The CDR3 here is CATSRRLAGENEQFF. Here the CDR3 DNA reads TGTGCCACCAGCAGGAGACTAGCGGGAGAGAATGAGCAGTTCTTC.